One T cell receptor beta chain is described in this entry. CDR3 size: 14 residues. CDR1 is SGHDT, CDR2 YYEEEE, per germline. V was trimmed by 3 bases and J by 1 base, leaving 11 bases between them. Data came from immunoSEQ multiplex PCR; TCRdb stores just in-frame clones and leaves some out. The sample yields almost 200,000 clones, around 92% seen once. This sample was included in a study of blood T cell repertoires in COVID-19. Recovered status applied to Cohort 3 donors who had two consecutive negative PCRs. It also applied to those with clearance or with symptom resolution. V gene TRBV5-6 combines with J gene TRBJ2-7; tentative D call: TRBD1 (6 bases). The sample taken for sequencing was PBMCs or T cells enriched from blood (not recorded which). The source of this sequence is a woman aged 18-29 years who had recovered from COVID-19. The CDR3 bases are TGTGCCAGCAGCTCTGACAGGATATCCTACGAGCAGTACTTC. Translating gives CASSSDRISYEQYF.